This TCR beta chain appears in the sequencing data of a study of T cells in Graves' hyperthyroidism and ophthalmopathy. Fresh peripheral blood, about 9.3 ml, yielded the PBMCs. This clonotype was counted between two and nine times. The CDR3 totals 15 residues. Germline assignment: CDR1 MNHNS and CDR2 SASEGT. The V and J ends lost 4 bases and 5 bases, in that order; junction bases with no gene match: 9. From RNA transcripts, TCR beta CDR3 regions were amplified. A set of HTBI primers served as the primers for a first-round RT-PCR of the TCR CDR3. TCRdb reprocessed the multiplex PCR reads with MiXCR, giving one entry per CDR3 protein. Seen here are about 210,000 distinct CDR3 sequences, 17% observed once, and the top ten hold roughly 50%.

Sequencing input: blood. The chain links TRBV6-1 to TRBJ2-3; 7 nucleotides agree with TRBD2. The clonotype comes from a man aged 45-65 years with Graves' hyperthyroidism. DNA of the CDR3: TGTGCCAGCAGTGTGGGCGGGGGAGAGGTAGATACGCAGTATTTT. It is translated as CASSVGGGEVDTQYF.